Below are 20 T cell receptor beta chains sequenced from a single sample in a study of cytomegalovirus exposure and HLA in healthy donors. TCRdb keeps only in-frame clones here, not all; method: immunoSEQ multiplex PCR. The sample holds roughly 110,000 clones, 88% seen once. The sequenced sample was PBMCs. These receptors all stem from a young woman in good health and CMV-seropositive.

The V gene is TRBV6-7, the J gene TRBJ2-1; perhaps TRBD2 as D (6 bases). TRBV6-7 is labeled an ORF, and its function is uncertain. Trimming pared 6 bases from V and 0 bases from J, leaving 24 bases between. The CDR3 covers 19 residues. The CDR3 region is CASRPGEAGTWSSYNEQFF. The CDR3 nucleotides read TGTGCCAGCAGACCCGGGGAGGCAGGGACGTGGAGCTCCTACAATGAGCAGTTCTTC.

This chain links TRBV27 with TRBJ2-1; TRBD2 matches 11 bases. CDR1 is MNHEY, CDR2 SMNVEV, per germline (reference sequence). This CDR3 is 16 amino acids long. Unmatched junction bases numbered 8, after V lost 5 bases and J lost 5 bases. The CDR3 region is CASSTPASGGHNEQFF. CDR3 coding DNA: TGTGCCAGCAGTACCCCGGCTAGCGGGGGGCACAATGAGCAGTTCTTC.

J is TRBJ1-1 and V is TRBV6-5, with D maybe TRBD1 (5 bases). This CDR3 contains 16 residues. CDR1 MNHEY and CDR2 SVGAGI come from the germline V gene. V lost 1 base and J lost 3, with 15 bases in between. The CDR3 bases are TGTGCCAGCAGTTACTATTTCAACTCGGGGGACACTGAAGCTTTCTTT. Amino acids: CASSYYFNSGDTEAFF.

The rearrangement uses TRBV7-9 and TRBJ2-1; 7 bases fit TRBD2. Germline V lookup: CDR1 SEHNR, CDR2 FQNEAQ (reference sequence). V was pared by 4 bases and J by 9 bases, with 6 bases of the junction left unmatched. CDR3 length equals 13 residues. CDR3: CASSWGGVGEQFF. CDR3 nucleotide sequence: TGTGCCAGCAGCTGGGGGGGAGTAGGTGAGCAGTTCTTC.

V usage is TRBV2 and J usage is TRBJ2-3, with TRBD2 as a possible D gene (6 bases). The CDR3 is 11 amino acids. In germline, CDR1 is SNHLY, CDR2 FYNNEI. Trimming removed 6 bases from V and 5 bases from J, with 6 bases in between. CDR3 bases: TGTGCCAGCAGCGGGGGAGATACGCAGTATTTT. Protein: CASSGGDTQYF.

This chain connects TRBV9 to TRBJ1-6, with D possibly TRBD1 on 5 matching bases. Trimming shortened V by 3 bases and J by 10 bases, and 11 bases separated the two germline ends. Germline lookup yields CDR1 SGDLS and CDR2 YYNGEE. This CDR3 is built from 13 residues. The CDR3 bases are TGTGCCAGCAGCGGAGACAGTGGATCACCCCTCCACTTT. Its protein product is CASSGDSGSPLHF.

The V and J genes are TRBV28 and TRBJ1-2, with TRBD1 identical over 7 bases. The CDR3 loop spans 15 amino acids. V dropped 2 bases and J dropped 4; count of bases not matched to a gene: 7. The germline V gene encodes CDR1 MDHEN and CDR2 SYDVKM. Here the CDR3 DNA reads TGTGCCAGCAGTTTAGGGGGTAACAGGGGCTATGGCTACACCTTC. Protein product: CASSLGGNRGYGYTF.

The V and J genes are TRBV19 and TRBJ2-2, with D uncertain. Germline lookup yields CDR1 LNHDA and CDR2 SQIVND (reference sequence). The V end was cut by 5 bases, the J end by 4 bases, with 11 bases between. The CDR3 is made up of 14 amino acids. The CDR3 is CASSRLSGTGELFF. In DNA form, the CDR3 reads TGTGCCAGTAGTCGGCTATCGGGCACCGGGGAGCTGTTTTTT.

The rearrangement uses TRBV9 and TRBJ1-2; weak D call: TRBD1 (5 bases). CDR3 length: 14 residues. V was clipped by 2 bases and J by 3 bases, with 11 bases between them. Germline CDR1 reads SGDLS; CDR2 reads YYNGEE. This CDR3 is CASSVSPGDYGYTF. The CDR3 DNA sequence: TGTGCCAGCAGCGTTTCACCGGGGGACTATGGCTACACCTTC.

The chain employs TRBV28 and TRBJ2-3; the D gene is possibly TRBD1 (6 bases). V shed 2 bases and J shed 6 bases, with 18 bases lying between them. The length of the CDR3 is 16 residues. Germline loops: CDR1 MDHEN, CDR2 SYDVKM. CDR3 amino acids: CASSLDEAGDYDTQYF. DNA for the CDR3: TGTGCCAGCAGTTTAGATGAGGCAGGGGATTACGATACGCAGTATTTT.

This clone has only one observation. The rearrangement joins TRBV27 to TRBJ2-1; 8 nucleotides match TRBD2. CDR3 length: 14 amino acids. The V segment lost 3 bases and the J segment 7 bases; nucleotides outside the gene matches: 5. Germline V gene sequence: CDR1 MNHEY, CDR2 SMNVEV (reference sequence). DNA for the CDR3: TGTGCCAGCAGTTTTTTAGCGGGGAATAATGAGCAGTTCTTC. Translated: CASSFLAGNNEQFF.

The rearrangement joins TRBV27 to TRBJ1-4; D perhaps matches TRBD1 (6 bases). The CDR3 has 16 amino acids. CDR1 and CDR2 (germline): MNHEY, SMNVEV (reference sequence). The germline V and J ends were trimmed by 1 base and 3 bases, with 12 bases remaining between them. Here the CDR3 reads CASSLWAGAANEKLFF. Here the CDR3 DNA reads TGTGCCAGCAGTTTATGGGCGGGGGCCGCTAATGAAAAACTGTTTTTT. Using reference TRBV27 and TRBJ1-4 for the parts outside the CDR3, the full variable domain is EAQVTQNPRYLITVTGKKLTVTCSQNMNHEYMSWYRQDPGLGLRQIYYSMNVEVTDKGDVPEGYKVSRKEKRNFPLILESPSPNQTSLYFCASSLWAGAANEKLFFGSGTQLSVL.

The CDR3 reads CASSFGITSTDTQYF. CDR3 bases: TGTGCCAGCAGTTTCGGGATTACTAGCACAGATACGCAGTATTTT. V usage is TRBV27 and J usage is TRBJ2-3; tentative D call: TRBD2 (5 bases). Trimming cost V 3 bases and J 0 bases, with 10 bases left between them. The CDR3 length is 15 residues. Germline V gene lookup returns CDR1 MNHEY and CDR2 SMNVEV (reference sequence).

The V call is TRBV27, the J call TRBJ2-2, with D perhaps matching TRBD2 (5 bases). Trimming stripped 3 bases from V and 4 bases from J, with 12 bases between. Germline V CDR1 and CDR2: MNHEY, SMNVEV (reference sequence). The CDR3 has 15 amino acids. CDR3 sequence reads: CASSFGRAGTGELFF. The CDR3 DNA sequence: TGTGCCAGCAGTTTCGGAAGGGCGGGCACCGGGGAGCTGTTTTTT.

The chain recombines TRBV28 with TRBJ1-1; no definite D call. V was trimmed by 3 bases and J by 10 bases, leaving 18 bases between them. The CDR3 extends over 14 amino acids. CDR1 MDHEN and CDR2 SYDVKM come from the germline V gene. The DNA of the CDR3 is TGTGCCAGCAGTTTCGAGGTCAAGGCTGTGTTAGCTTTCTTT. Amino acid sequence: CASSFEVKAVLAFF.

The genes are TRBV19 and TRBJ2-7; 11 nucleotides line up with TRBD2. CDR3 size: 17 residues. In germline, CDR1 is LNHDA, CDR2 SQIVND (reference sequence). Unmatched junction bases numbered 14, after V lost 10 bases and J lost 0 bases. CDR3: CATTGLAGPRSSYEQYV. CDR3 bases: TGTGCCACCACAGGACTAGCGGGTCCTAGGAGCTCCTACGAGCAGTACGTC.

This chain joins TRBV5-5 and TRBJ2-7; D might be TRBD1 (5 bases). The germline V and J ends were trimmed by 0 bases and 0 bases, with 13 bases remaining between them. There are 16 residues in the CDR3. Germline lookup yields CDR1 SGHKS and CDR2 YYEKEE (reference sequence). In nucleotides, the CDR3 is TGTGCCAGCAGCTTGGACCCAGGGCCGACCTCCTACGAGCAGTACTTC. Encoded protein: CASSLDPGPTSYEQYF.

This sequence joins TRBV23-1 and TRBJ2-7; 7 nucleotides align to TRBD1. TRBV23-1 is labeled an ORF, and its function is uncertain. This CDR3 contains 17 residues. Losses at the gene ends were 3 bases for V and 0 bases for J; bases not matched to a gene: 11. The DNA of the CDR3 is TGCGCCAGCAGTCACCCCAAGGGACAGAACCTCTCCTACGAGCAGTACGTC. Translation: CASSHPKGQNLSYEQYV.

The chain employs TRBV7-9 and TRBJ2-3; 7 nucleotides match TRBD1. Germline values: CDR1 SEHNR, CDR2 FQNEAQ (reference sequence). This CDR3 is 14 amino acids long. V was clipped by 1 base and J by 3 bases; unmatched bases: 1. CDR3 DNA: TGTGCCAGCAGCTTAGGACAGGGAACAGATACGCAGTATTTT. It encodes CASSLGQGTDTQYF.

The chain has TRBV2 and TRBJ1-2; D may be TRBD1 (6 bases). Germline values: CDR1 SNHLY, CDR2 FYNNEI. The CDR3 spans 16 residues. V shed 1 base and J shed 0 bases, with 12 bases lying between them. CDR3 amino acids: CASSEVQGYPNYGYTF. The CDR3 coding sequence is TGTGCCAGCAGTGAAGTACAGGGTTACCCTAACTATGGCTACACCTTC.